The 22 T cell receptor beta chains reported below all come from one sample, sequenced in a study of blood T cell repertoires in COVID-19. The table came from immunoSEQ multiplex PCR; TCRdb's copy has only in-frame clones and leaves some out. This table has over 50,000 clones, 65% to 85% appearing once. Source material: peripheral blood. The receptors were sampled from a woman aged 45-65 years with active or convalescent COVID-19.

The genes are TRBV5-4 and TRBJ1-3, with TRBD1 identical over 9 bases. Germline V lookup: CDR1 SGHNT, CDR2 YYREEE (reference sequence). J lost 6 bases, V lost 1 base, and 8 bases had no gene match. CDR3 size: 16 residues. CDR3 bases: TGTGCCAGCAGCTTGTTTCAGGGACAGGGATTAAACACCATATATTTT. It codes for CASSLFQGQGLNTIYF.

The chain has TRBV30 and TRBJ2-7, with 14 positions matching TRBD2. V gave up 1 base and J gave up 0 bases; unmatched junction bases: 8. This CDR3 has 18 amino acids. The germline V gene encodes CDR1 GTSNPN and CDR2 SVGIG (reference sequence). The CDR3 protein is CAWSGAWTSGGSSYEQYF. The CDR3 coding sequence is TGTGCCTGGAGTGGGGCCTGGACTAGCGGGGGGAGCTCCTACGAGCAGTACTTC.

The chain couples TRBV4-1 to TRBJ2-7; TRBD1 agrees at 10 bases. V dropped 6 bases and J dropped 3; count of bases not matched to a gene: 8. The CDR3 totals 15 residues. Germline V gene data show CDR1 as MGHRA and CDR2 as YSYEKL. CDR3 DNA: TGCGCCAGCAGGCACCCGGGACAGGGGTTCTACGAGCAGTACTTC. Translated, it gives CASRHPGQGFYEQYF.

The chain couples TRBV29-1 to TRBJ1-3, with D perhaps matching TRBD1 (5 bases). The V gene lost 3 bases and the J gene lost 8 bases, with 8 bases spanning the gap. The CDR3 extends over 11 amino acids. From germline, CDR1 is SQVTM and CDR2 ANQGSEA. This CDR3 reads CSVDGGDTIYF. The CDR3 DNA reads TGCAGCGTTGATGGAGGGGACACCATATATTTT.

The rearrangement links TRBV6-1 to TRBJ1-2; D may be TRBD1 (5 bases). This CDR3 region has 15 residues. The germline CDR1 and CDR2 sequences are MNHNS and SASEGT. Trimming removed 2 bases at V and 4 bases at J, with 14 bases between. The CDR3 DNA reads TGTGCCAGCAGTGAACTGACAGAGCTAGTCTATGGCTACACCTTC. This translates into CASSELTELVYGYTF.

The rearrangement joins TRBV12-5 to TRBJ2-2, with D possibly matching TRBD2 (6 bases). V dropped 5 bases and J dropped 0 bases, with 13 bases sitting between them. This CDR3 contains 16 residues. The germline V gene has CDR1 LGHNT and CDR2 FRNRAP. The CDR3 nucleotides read TGTGCTAGTGGTACGGGGAGGATTACGAACACCGGGGAGCTGTTTTTT. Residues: CASGTGRITNTGELFF.

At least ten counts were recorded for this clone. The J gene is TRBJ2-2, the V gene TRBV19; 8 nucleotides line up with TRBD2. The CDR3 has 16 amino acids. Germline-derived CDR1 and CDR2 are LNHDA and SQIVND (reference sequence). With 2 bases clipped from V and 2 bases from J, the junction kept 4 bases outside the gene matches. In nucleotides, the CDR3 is TGTGCCAGTAGTATAAGCGGGAGTTATAACACCGGGGAGCTGTTTTTT. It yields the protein CASSISGSYNTGELFF.

CDR3: CASSQGGDQPQHF. The CDR3 DNA is TGTGCCAGCAGCCAAGGCGGGGATCAGCCCCAGCATTTT. The gene calls are TRBV3-1 (or the pseudogene TRBV3-2) and TRBJ1-5; no clear D. Looked up from germline, CDR1 is LGHDT and CDR2 is YNNKEL (reference sequence). The CDR3 is 13 amino acids. The V gene lost 1 base and the J gene lost 5 bases, with 6 bases spanning the gap.

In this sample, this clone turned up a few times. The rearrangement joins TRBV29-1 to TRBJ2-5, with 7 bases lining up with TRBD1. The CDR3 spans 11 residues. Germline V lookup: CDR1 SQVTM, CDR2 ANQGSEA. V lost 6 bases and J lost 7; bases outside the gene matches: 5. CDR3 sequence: CSVSRQGTQYF. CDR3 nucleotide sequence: TGCAGCGTGTCCAGACAGGGGACCCAGTACTTC.

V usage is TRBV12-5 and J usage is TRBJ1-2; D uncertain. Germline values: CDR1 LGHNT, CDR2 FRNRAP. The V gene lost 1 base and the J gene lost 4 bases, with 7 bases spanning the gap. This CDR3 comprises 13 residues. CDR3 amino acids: CASGLGEVYGYTF. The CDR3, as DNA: TGTGCTAGTGGTTTGGGGGAGGTCTATGGCTACACCTTC. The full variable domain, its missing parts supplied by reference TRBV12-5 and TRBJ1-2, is DARVTQTPRHKVTEMGQEVTMRCQPILGHNTVFWYRQTMMQGLELLAYFRNRAPLDDSGMPKDRFSAEMPDATLATLKIQPSEPRDSAVYFCASGLGEVYGYTFGSGTRLTVV.

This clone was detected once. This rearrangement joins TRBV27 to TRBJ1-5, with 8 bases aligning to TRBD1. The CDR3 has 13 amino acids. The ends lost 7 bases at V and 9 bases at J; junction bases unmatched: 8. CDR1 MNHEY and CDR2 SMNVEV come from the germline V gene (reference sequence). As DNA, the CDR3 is TGTGCCAGCACCCCCGGGACAGGCGCGCCCCAGCATTTT. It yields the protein CASTPGTGAPQHF.

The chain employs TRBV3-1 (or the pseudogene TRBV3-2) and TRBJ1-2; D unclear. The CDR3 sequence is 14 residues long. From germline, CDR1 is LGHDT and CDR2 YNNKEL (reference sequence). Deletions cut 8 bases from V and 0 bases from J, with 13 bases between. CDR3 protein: CASGGVLANYGYTF. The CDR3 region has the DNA TGTGCCAGCGGTGGTGTATTAGCTAACTATGGCTACACCTTC.

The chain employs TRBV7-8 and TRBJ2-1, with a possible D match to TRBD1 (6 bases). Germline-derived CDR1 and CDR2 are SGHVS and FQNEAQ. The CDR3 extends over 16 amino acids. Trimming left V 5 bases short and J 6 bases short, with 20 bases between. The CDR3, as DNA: TGTGCCAGCAGCCCTCCGAAGATCCAAGGGGGCAATGAGCAGTTCTTC. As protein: CASSPPKIQGGNEQFF.

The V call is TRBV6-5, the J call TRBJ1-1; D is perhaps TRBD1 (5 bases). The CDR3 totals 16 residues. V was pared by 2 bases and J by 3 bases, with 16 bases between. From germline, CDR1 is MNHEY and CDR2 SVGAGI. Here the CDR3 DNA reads TGTGCCAGCAGTTACGTAGGGGTTGGCAGGGACACTGAAGCTTTCTTT. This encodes CASSYVGVGRDTEAFF.

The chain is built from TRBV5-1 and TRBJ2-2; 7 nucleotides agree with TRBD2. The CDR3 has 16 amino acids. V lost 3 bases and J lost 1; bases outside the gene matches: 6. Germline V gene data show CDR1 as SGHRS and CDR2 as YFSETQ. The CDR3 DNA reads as TGCGCCAGCAGCTCGGCTAGCGGAGAGAACACCGGGGAGCTGTTTTTT. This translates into CASSSASGENTGELFF.

The CDR3 coding sequence is TGTGCCAGCAGCCCCGCGAGCGGGGGGCAGTATGGCTACACCTTC. It translates to CASSPASGGQYGYTF. J is TRBJ1-2 and V is TRBV3-1 (or the pseudogene TRBV3-2); weak D call: TRBD1 (6 bases). Trimming removed 4 bases from V and 5 bases from J, with 17 bases in between. The CDR3 consists of 15 residues. Germline CDR1 is LGHDT and CDR2 is YNNKEL (reference sequence).

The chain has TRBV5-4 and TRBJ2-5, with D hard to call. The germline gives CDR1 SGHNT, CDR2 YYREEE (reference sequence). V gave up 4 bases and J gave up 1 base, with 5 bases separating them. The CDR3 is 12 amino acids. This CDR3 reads CASSLSQETQYF. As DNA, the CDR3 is TGTGCCAGCAGCCTCTCCCAAGAGACCCAGTACTTC.

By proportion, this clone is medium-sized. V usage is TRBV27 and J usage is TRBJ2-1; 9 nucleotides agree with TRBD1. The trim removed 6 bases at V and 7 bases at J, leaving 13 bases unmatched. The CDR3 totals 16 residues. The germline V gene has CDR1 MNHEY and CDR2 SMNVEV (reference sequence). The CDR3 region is CASSPGDGTGINEQFF. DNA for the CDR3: TGTGCCAGCAGCCCTGGTGATGGGACAGGGATAAATGAGCAGTTCTTC.

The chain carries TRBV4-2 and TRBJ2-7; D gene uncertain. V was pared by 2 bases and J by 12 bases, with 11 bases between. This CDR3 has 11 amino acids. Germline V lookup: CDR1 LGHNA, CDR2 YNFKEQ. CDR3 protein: CASSQRSQWYF. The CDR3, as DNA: TGTGCCAGCAGCCAAAGGAGCCAGTGGTACTTC.

The CDR3 coding sequence is TGTGCCAGCAGCTTAGAATTCAGGACTAGCGGGAGCCCCGTGAGGTACTTC. Its translation: CASSLEFRTSGSPVRYF. The genes are TRBV7-2 and TRBJ2-7; TRBD2 matches at 13 bases. Looked up from germline, CDR1 is SGHTA and CDR2 is FQGNSA. Trimming cost V 1 base and J 12 bases; bases outside gene matches: 15. The CDR3 consists of 17 residues.

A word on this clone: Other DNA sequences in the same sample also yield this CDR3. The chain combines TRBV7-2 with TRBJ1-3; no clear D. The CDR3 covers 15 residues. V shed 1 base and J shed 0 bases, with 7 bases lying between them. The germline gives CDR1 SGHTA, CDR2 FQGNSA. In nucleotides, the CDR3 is TGTGCCAGCAGCTTAGGGACTTCCTCTGGAAACACCATATATTTT. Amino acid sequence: CASSLGTSSGNTIYF.

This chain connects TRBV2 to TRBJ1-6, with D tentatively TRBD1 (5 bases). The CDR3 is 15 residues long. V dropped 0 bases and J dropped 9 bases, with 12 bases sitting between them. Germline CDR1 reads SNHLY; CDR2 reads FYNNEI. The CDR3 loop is CASSEAGARRSPLHF. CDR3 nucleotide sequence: TGTGCCAGCAGTGAAGCAGGGGCGCGACGTTCACCCCTCCACTTT.